These 19 T cell receptor beta chains came from one sample sequenced in a study of shared clonotypes between healthy human individuals. The protocol was immunoSEQ multiplex PCR, while the TCRdb copy is restricted to in-frame clones and leaves out a portion. Of approximately 440,000 clones in the sample, more than 70% were seen once. Sequenced input: PBMCs. These receptors were collected from a woman in her thirties or forties in good health. Some clones in this sample may be carry-over from other donors' samples.

A note on this clone: The same CDR3 can be traced to other DNA sequences in this sample. CDR3 region: CASSPLTGEETQYF. CDR3 DNA: TGTGCCAGCTCACCCTTGACAGGGGAGGAGACCCAGTACTTC. This chain uses TRBV18 with TRBJ2-5, with 8 bases identical to TRBD1. There are 14 residues in the CDR3. The V and J ends lost 3 bases and 5 bases, in that order; junction bases with no gene match: 5. Germline CDR1 KGHSH, CDR2 LQKENI.

On this clone itself: Other DNA sequences from this sample encode an identical CDR3 as well. The V call is TRBV28, the J call TRBJ2-3, with D uncertain. CDR3 size: 12 residues. The germline V gene encodes CDR1 MDHEN and CDR2 SYDVKM. The V end lost 6 bases, the J end lost 2 bases, and 6 bases lay between the germline ends. The CDR3 sequence is CASSSPTDTQYF. In DNA form, the CDR3 reads TGTGCCAGCAGCTCCCCCACAGATACGCAGTATTTT.

Many counts were recorded for this clone. Other DNA variants within this sample encode the same CDR3. V and J are TRBV5-6 and TRBJ1-5; 7 bases align to TRBD1. CDR1 SGHDT and CDR2 YYEEEE come from the germline V gene. CDR3 size: 15 residues. J lost 5 bases, V lost 3 bases, and 8 bases had no gene match. CDR3 nucleotides: TGTGCCAGCAGCTCTTCCGGACAGGTATATCAGCCCCAGCATTTT. It codes for CASSSSGQVYQPQHF. Looking up the rest from reference TRBV5-6 and TRBJ1-5 gives the full variable domain: DAGVTQSPTHLIKTRGQQVTLRCSPKSGHDTVSWYQQALGQGPQFIFQYYEEEERQRGNFPDRFSGHQFPNYSSELNVNALLLGDSALYLCASSSSGQVYQPQHFGDGTRLSIL.

J is TRBJ2-5 and V is TRBV20-1, with no clear D. From germline, CDR1 is DFQATT and CDR2 SNEGSKA (reference sequence). The CDR3 is made up of 11 amino acids. V lost 5 bases, J lost 3 bases, and 7 bases lay in between. CDR3 DNA sequence: TGCAGTGCTGCTGGAGAAGAGACCCAGTACTTC. This sequence encodes CSAAGEETQYF.

The chain joins TRBV19 to TRBJ2-7; no definite D call. Per germline, CDR1 LNHDA and CDR2 SQIVND (reference sequence). The CDR3 sequence is 18 residues long. V was trimmed by 3 bases and J by 1 base, leaving 22 bases between them. CDR3 nucleotide sequence: TGTGCCAGTAGTATTCAGGTGGCGCGCGGCGCCAGATCCTACGAGCAGTACTTC. Amino acids: CASSIQVARGARSYEQYF.

The count of this clone is one. This rearrangement joins TRBV7-2 to TRBJ1-3; a possible D gene is TRBD1 (5 bases). V dropped 5 bases and J dropped 0 bases, with 14 bases sitting between them. CDR1 is SGHTA, CDR2 FQGNSA, per germline. This CDR3 region has 16 residues. The CDR3 DNA follows: TGTGCCAGCAGCGTTACAGGCCCCCGCTCTGGAAACACCATATATTTT. It is translated as CASSVTGPRSGNTIYF.

The rearrangement links TRBV5-6 to TRBJ2-5; D is unclear. The J call is uncertain, as TRBJ2-7 better fits the DNA end. Germline values: CDR1 SGHDT, CDR2 YYEEEE. This CDR3 contains 13 residues. CDR3 bases: TGTGCCAGCAGCTTGAATCCAGAGTACGAGCAGTACTTC. This encodes CASSLNPEYEQYF.

V gene TRBV5-5 combines with J gene TRBJ1-1; unclear D gene. Trimming pared 3 bases from V and 2 bases from J, leaving 8 bases between. CDR1 is SGHKS, CDR2 YYEKEE, per germline (reference sequence). The CDR3 extends over 13 amino acids. CDR3 nucleotides: TGTGCCAGCAGCTGGGCAGCTAACACTGAAGCTTTCTTT. It codes for CASSWAANTEAFF.

With respect to this clone: The same CDR3 can be traced to other DNA sequences in this sample. The chain employs TRBV6-4 and TRBJ2-3; 7 positions match TRBD2. J lost 2 bases, V lost 6 bases, and 5 bases had no gene match. CDR3 length: 14 residues. Germline V gene lookup returns CDR1 MRHNA and CDR2 SNTAGT. In nucleotides, the CDR3 is TGTGCCAGCAGCGAGGGGAGGGACACAGATACGCAGTATTTT. It translates to CASSEGRDTDTQYF.

The chain uses TRBV28 and TRBJ2-1; a possible D gene is TRBD2 (6 bases). This CDR3 has 14 residues. Trimming left V 6 bases short and J 9 bases short, with 18 bases between. Per germline, CDR1 MDHEN and CDR2 SYDVKM. This chain's CDR3 is CASRLLARVSEQFF. The DNA of the CDR3 is TGTGCCAGCAGGTTGCTAGCGCGAGTTAGTGAGCAGTTCTTC.

CDR3 protein: CASNIQGNTEAFF. CDR3 sequence (DNA): TGCGCCAGCAATATTCAGGGGAACACTGAAGCTTTCTTT. The V and J genes are TRBV5-1 and TRBJ1-1, with D maybe TRBD1 (5 bases). This CDR3 has 13 amino acids. Looked up from germline, CDR1 is SGHRS and CDR2 is YFSETQ. With 6 bases removed from V and 1 base from J, the gap between germline ends came to 10 bases.

This clone was counted a few times. The CDR3 here is CASSYSAAANGDTQYF. CDR3 nucleotide sequence: TGTGCCAGCAGTTACTCGGCAGCGGCCAACGGAGATACGCAGTATTTT. The chain is built from TRBV6-6 and TRBJ2-3, with a weak D call TRBD2 (5 bases). V was pared by 0 bases and J by 5 bases, with 15 bases between. This CDR3 spans 16 amino acids. CDR1 and CDR2 (germline): MNHNY, SVGAGI (reference sequence).

This clone is a singleton in its sample. This rearrangement joins TRBV6-6 to TRBJ2-7; D is uncertain. This CDR3 contains 14 residues. V was pared by 5 bases and J by 0 bases, with 11 bases between. Germline CDR1 and CDR2: MNHNY and SVGAGI (reference sequence). CDR3 sequence: CASSRARSSYEQYF. CDR3 in DNA: TGTGCCAGCAGTCGGGCCAGGAGCTCCTACGAGCAGTACTTC.

Notes on this clone: This likely came from a read error, as a far larger clone is one base away. The V gene is TRBV30, the J gene TRBJ2-1, with TRBD1 matching 7 bases. In germline, CDR1 is GTSNPN, CDR2 SVGIG (reference sequence). The CDR3 totals 14 residues. V shed 4 bases and J 5 bases; nucleotides not matched to a gene: 8. CDR3 in DNA: TGTGCCTGGAATTCGGGACAGCCCCACAATGAGCAGTTCTTC. Translated, it gives CAWNSGQPHNEQFF.

This clone turned up a few times. V and J are TRBV6-5 and TRBJ2-3, with D perhaps matching TRBD1 or TRBD2 (5 bases each). CDR3 length: 13 amino acids. V lost 6 bases to trimming and J lost 4 bases, with 11 bases between them. From germline, CDR1 is MNHEY and CDR2 SVGAGI. CDR3 DNA: TGTGCCAGCAGGGGGACCAGTTCAGATACGCAGTATTTT. Encoded protein: CASRGTSSDTQYF.

This chain joins TRBV27 and TRBJ1-2; 7 bases align to TRBD1. This CDR3 contains 14 residues. Germline V gives CDR1 MNHEY, CDR2 SMNVEV (reference sequence). J gave up 6 bases and V 0 bases, and 4 bases lay outside the gene matches. CDR3 region: CASSLSGTENGYTF. CDR3 nucleotides: TGTGCCAGCAGTTTATCCGGGACAGAAAATGGCTACACCTTC.

The J gene is TRBJ2-1, the V gene TRBV7-2; 8 bases map to TRBD2. V lost 5 bases to trimming and J lost 5 bases; unmatched junction nucleotides: 11. Germline CDR1 reads SGHTA; CDR2 reads FQGNSA. This CDR3 is built from 16 residues. The CDR3 bases are TGTGCCAGCAGCCCCGGTAGTCGGCGGGGGGACAATGAGCAGTTCTTC. Translating gives CASSPGSRRGDNEQFF.

The V call is TRBV9, the J call TRBJ1-2, with unresolved D. The CDR3 extends over 15 amino acids. Germline V lookup: CDR1 SGDLS, CDR2 YYNGEE. The germline V and J ends were trimmed by 0 bases and 4 bases, with 13 bases remaining between them. CDR3 protein: CASSVANGVTYGYTF. The CDR3 coding sequence is TGTGCCAGCAGCGTAGCTAACGGCGTTACCTATGGCTACACCTTC.

This rearrangement joins TRBV6-4 to TRBJ1-1, with D possibly being TRBD1 (5 bases). CDR1 is MRHNA, CDR2 SNTAGT, per germline. Trimming cost V 3 bases and J 3 bases, with 8 bases left between them. The CDR3 runs to 13 residues. This CDR3 reads CASSERGDTEAFF. CDR3 sequence (DNA): TGTGCCAGCAGTGAGAGGGGTGACACTGAAGCTTTCTTT.